This is a list of T cell receptor beta chains from one sample in a study. In TCRdb, the 5' RACE reads were re-called with MiXCR into one record per CDR3 protein. The sample includes 7,500 to 10,000 distinct CDR3 sequences, 20% to 30% seen only once; the top ten take about 3.4%. Sequencing was performed on Tregs sorted from blood. All receptors come from a female donor with breast cancer. Each CDR3 is given with its conserved first and last residue. The D gene is left open where the match is weak. Some rows mark clone size as missing; the rest say once, few, many or name a class of expanded clone.

>TRBJ2-1|TRBV5-1|many|15|-
TGCGCCAGCAGCTTGAACGGGGAGTTCTACAATGAGCAGTTCTTC
CASSLNGEFYNEQFF
>TRBJ2-2|TRBV6-1|many|15|-
TGTGCCAGCAGTGAAGGGGGTGGGTTCGCCGGGGAGCTGTTTTTT
CASSEGGGFAGELFF
>TRBJ1-5|TRBV6-5|-|16|-
TGTGCCAGCAGTTACTCGAATGGGGGCTGGGTATGGTCCCAGCATTTT
CASSYSNGGWVWSQHF
>TRBJ2-2|TRBV24-1|medium-sized|17|-
TGTGCCACCAGTGATTCGTTTTTGGGGGAGAGCACCGGGGAGCTGTTTTTT
CATSDSFLGESTGELFF
>TRBJ1-2|TRBV6-1|many|11|-
TGTGCCAGCGGCCCACCGAGCGGCTACACCTTC
CASGPPSGYTF
>TRBJ1-2|TRBV6-5|medium-sized|12|TRBD1
TGTGCCAGCAGTAAGGACAGGGGACCGGGAACCTTC
CASSKDRGPGTF
>TRBJ1-1|TRBV12-3/TRBV12-4|many|12|TRBD1
TGTGCCAGCAGCGTGGGACAGGCTGAAGCTTTCTTT
CASSVGQAEAFF
>TRBJ1-1|TRBV6-5|-|13|-
TGTGCCAGCCGAGACGGGCGACTGACTGAAGCTTTCTTT
CASRDGRLTEAFF
>TRBJ2-1|TRBV29-1|medium-sized|16|TRBD2
TGCAGCGAGATAACCTCTAGCGGGAGTACCTACAATGAGCAGTTCTTC
CSEITSSGSTYNEQFF
>TRBJ2-3|TRBV7-3|-|15|TRBD2
TGTGCCAGCAGCCCCGGACTAGCGGGAGAGGATACGCAGTATTTT
CASSPGLAGEDTQYF
>TRBJ1-1|TRBV6-5|-|13|-
TGTGCCCGCAGTTATGGGGGGGGCACTGAAGCTCTCTTT
CARSYGGGTEALF
>TRBJ2-1|TRBV5-5|many|16|TRBD1
TGTGCCAGCAGCATCTCCACAGGGGGCTCCTACAATGAGCAGTTCTTC
CASSISTGGSYNEQFF
>TRBJ2-1|TRBV5-6|medium-sized|14|-
TGTGCCAGCAGCTTGGTGTCAGCTTACAATGAGCAGTTCTTC
CASSLVSAYNEQFF
>TRBJ2-1|TRBV24-1|few|16|TRBD2
TGTGCCACCAGTGATTTAGCGGGAGGGCTAAAGAATGAGCAGTTCTTC
CATSDLAGGLKNEQFF
>TRBJ2-1|TRBV6-5|medium-sized|19|TRBD2
TGTGCCAGCAGTTACTCTCCGGGACTAGCGGTTGAACCTTACAATGAGCAGTTCTTC
CASSYSPGLAVEPYNEQFF
>TRBJ2-1|TRBV2|many|16|TRBD2
TGTGCCAGCAGGGATAGCGGGAGTCCTTCCTACAATGAGCAGTTCTTC
CASRDSGSPSYNEQFF
>TRBJ1-2|TRBV20-1|many|11|-
TGCAGTGCCCCTATTCACTATGGCTACACCTTC
CSAPIHYGYTF
>TRBJ2-1|TRBV6-5|medium-sized|16|-
TGTGCCAGCAGCCGGGCTGCTTGGCAGTACGTCCATGAGCAGTTCTTC
CASSRAAWQYVHEQFF
>TRBJ2-1|TRBV6-6|-|16|TRBD2
TGTGCCAGCAGTGCGAGGACTGGCGGGAGATACAATGAGCAGTTCTTC
CASSARTGGRYNEQFF
>TRBJ2-7|TRBV3-1|few|14|TRBD1
TGTGCCAGCAGCCAAGGGGACAGTCCCTACGAGCAGTACTTC
CASSQGDSPYEQYF
>TRBJ2-5|TRBV24-1|many|13|-
TGTGCCACCAGTCCCAGAGAGGGAGAGACCCAGTACTTC
CATSPREGETQYF
>TRBJ2-1|TRBV5-5|medium-sized|12|-
TGTGCCAGCAGATATAGCGGCAATGAGCAGTTCTTC
CASRYSGNEQFF
>TRBJ2-1|TRBV5-4|many|15|TRBD2
TGTGCCAGCAGCCTACTAGCGGGAGCTGGCAATGAGCAGTTCTTC
CASSLLAGAGNEQFF
>TRBJ2-3|TRBV9|many|15|-
TGTGCCAGCAGCGTAGGAGACTACCACACAGATACGCAGTATTTT
CASSVGDYHTDTQYF
>TRBJ2-1|TRBV20-1|medium-sized|15|TRBD2
TGCAGTGCTAGCGGACTAGCGGGAGGGTACAATGAGCAGTTCTTC
CSASGLAGGYNEQFF
>TRBJ2-1|TRBV9|medium-sized|16|TRBD2
TGTGCCAGCAGCCCCGGGGGGGAGGGAAGAATCAATGAGCAGTTCTTC
CASSPGGEGRINEQFF
>TRBJ2-7|TRBV5-1|many|16|-
TGCGCCAGCAGCTTGGCCATGCAGGTTGCACCCTACGAGCAGTACTTC
CASSLAMQVAPYEQYF
>TRBJ1-3|TRBV5-1|medium-sized|13|-
TGCGCCAGCAGCTTGGATGGGGGAAACACCATATATTTT
CASSLDGGNTIYF
>TRBJ1-1|TRBV11-2|once|15|-
TGTGCCAGCAGCTTGGCGGGCCTCATGAACACTGGAGCTTTCTTT
CASSLAGLMNTGAFF
>TRBJ2-7|TRBV28|few|13|-
TGTGCCAGCCGTGACGGGGGCAACTACGAGCAGTACTTC
CASRDGGNYEQYF
>TRBJ2-7|TRBV29-1|medium-sized|15|-
TGCAGCGTTGAAGGTAGTAGCGGCATGGCCTACGAGCAGTACTTC
CSVEGSSGMAYEQYF
>TRBJ1-1|TRBV20-1|medium-sized|14|-
TGCAGTGCTAGGTGGCCCGCCATGAACACTGAAGCTTTCTTT
CSARWPAMNTEAFF
>TRBJ1-1|TRBV9|-|14|TRBD1
TGTGCCAGCAGCTCTACAGGGGTGATTACTGAAGCTTTCTTT
CASSSTGVITEAFF
>TRBJ2-5|TRBV10-2|-|15|TRBD1
TGCGCCAGCAGCGGGACAGGGGGTCTGTCGGAGACCCAGTACTTC
CASSGTGGLSETQYF
>TRBJ2-1|TRBV6-5|many|14|-
TGTGCCAGCAGTAGAAATACAGGGTACAATGAGCAGTTCTTC
CASSRNTGYNEQFF
>TRBJ2-1|TRBV7-8|many|15|-
TGTGCCAGCAGCTTATACAGCGGAGCATACAATGAGCAGTTCTTC
CASSLYSGAYNEQFF
>TRBJ2-1|TRBV15|many|15|TRBD2
TGTGCCACCAGCAGAGGTACTAGCGTTGACAATGAGCAGTTCTTC
CATSRGTSVDNEQFF
>TRBJ2-1|TRBV7-3|few|15|TRBD2
TGTGCCAGCAGCTTAGTAGCGGGAGGCTCCAATGAGCAGTTCTTC
CASSLVAGGSNEQFF
>TRBJ1-2|TRBV7-9|many|14|-
TGTGCCAGCAGCTACGGTCGAGGGGATTATGGCTACACCTTC
CASSYGRGDYGYTF
>TRBJ1-1|TRBV6-4|many|14|-
TGTGCCAGCAGAGCCGGGACGGCGAACACTGAAGCTTTCTTT
CASRAGTANTEAFF
>TRBJ2-7|TRBV28|many|13|-
TGTGCCAGCAGACGGGACATTGGCTACGAGCAGTACTTC
CASRRDIGYEQYF
>TRBJ2-7|TRBV7-9|many|15|TRBD2
TGTGCCAGCAGCTTAGGGGCTAGCGGGAGTGACGAGCAGTACTTC
CASSLGASGSDEQYF
>TRBJ2-3|TRBV5-1|medium-sized|12|-
TGCGCCAGCAGCGCAGCTATGGGGACGCAGTATTTT
CASSAAMGTQYF
>TRBJ2-3|TRBV2|many|13|TRBD1
TGTGCCAGCAGTGAAGGACAGGGGTATACGCAGTATTTT
CASSEGQGYTQYF
>TRBJ1-2|TRBV9|many|15|-
TGTGCCAGCAGCGGGGGGCAGGGAGTTAACTATGGCTACACCTTC
CASSGGQGVNYGYTF
>TRBJ2-3|TRBV5-1|few|13|-
TGCGCCAGCAGCTTACCCTACCCAGATACGCAGTATTTT
CASSLPYPDTQYF
>TRBJ2-1|TRBV24-1|many|16|TRBD2
TGTGCCACCAGTGCCCTTAGCGGGGCAGCCTACAATGAGCAGTTCTTC
CATSALSGAAYNEQFF
>TRBJ2-7|TRBV19|-|11|-
TGTGCCAGTAGTAACTTCTACGAGCAGTACTTC
CASSNFYEQYF
>TRBJ1-5|TRBV27|many|16|-
TGTGCCAGCAATTCAGGTTCTATTACACATAATCAGCCCCAGCATTTT
CASNSGSITHNQPQHF
>TRBJ2-1|TRBV12-3/TRBV12-4|-|15|-
TGCGCCAGCAGTTTGGCGGGAATCTCCTACAATGAGCAGTTATTC
CASSLAGISYNEQLF
>TRBJ2-3|TRBV7-2|medium-sized|15|-
TGTGCCAGCAGCTTAGGTCAGGCATCAGCGGATACGCAGTATTTT
CASSLGQASADTQYF
>TRBJ2-3|TRBV3-1|-|16|TRBD2
TGTGCCAGCAGCCCGGGACTAGCGGGAATCACAGATACGCAGTATTTT
CASSPGLAGITDTQYF
>TRBJ2-1|TRBV9|medium-sized|15|TRBD1
TGTGCCAGCAGCGTAGCTGGACAGGGGTCTGGTGAGCAGTTCTTC
CASSVAGQGSGEQFF